This passage covers 27 T cell receptor beta chains from one sample sequenced in a study of T-cell memory formation after mild COVID-19. TCRdb reprocessed the 5' RACE reads with MiXCR, giving one entry per CDR3 protein. The sample lists 190,000 or so distinct CDR3 sequences, over 20% occurring once. The sequenced material came from PBMCs or a T cell subset sorted from them (not recorded which). The receptors shown here come from an adult woman who had mild COVID-19 (a few samples of this study predate the infection). Cell type and time point are not known.

This clonotype was counted only a few times. The chain couples TRBV12-3 or TRBV12-4 to TRBJ1-1; 8 bases map to TRBD1. There are 17 residues in the CDR3. With V trimmed by 3 bases and J by 4 bases, 13 bases remained unmatched. The CDR3 DNA reads as TGTGCCAGCAGTTTGAGCGGTCAGGGGGCTGAGGGCACTGAAGCTTTCTTT. This encodes CASSLSGQGAEGTEAFF.

A few counts support this clonotype. The chain uses TRBV24-1 and TRBJ2-1; D gene uncertain. Trimming removed 9 bases at V and 4 bases at J, with 9 bases between. This CDR3 is built from 12 residues. CDR1 KGHDR and CDR2 SFDVKD come from the germline V gene. CDR3 amino acids: CATSRAYNEQFF. Here the CDR3 DNA reads TGTGCCACCTCCAGAGCTTACAATGAGCAGTTCTTC.

This clonotype has only a few counts. This chain joins TRBV5-1 and TRBJ1-1, with D uncertain. The CDR3 totals 17 residues. Trimming shortened V by 0 bases and J by 2 bases, and 17 bases separated the two germline ends. CDR1 is SGHRS, CDR2 YFSETQ, per germline. As DNA, the CDR3 is TGCGCCAGCAGCTTGGTTAGATCGGTTCTTGATAACACTGAAGCTTTCTTT. Protein sequence: CASSLVRSVLDNTEAFF.

This clonotype was picked up a small number of times. The rearrangement uses TRBV4-3 and TRBJ1-1, with 7 bases fitting TRBD1. Losses at the gene ends were 0 bases for V and 0 bases for J; bases not matched to a gene: 1. The CDR3 covers 15 residues. The germline V gene has CDR1 LGHNA and CDR2 YSLEER. The CDR3 loop is CASSQEQGLNTEAFF. The CDR3 bases are TGCGCCAGCAGCCAAGAACAGGGGTTGAACACTGAAGCTTTCTTT.

The chain links TRBV7-9 to TRBJ2-7, with D perhaps matching TRBD1 or TRBD2 (6 bases each). This CDR3 has 13 amino acids. Trimming removed 11 bases from V and 4 bases from J, with 18 bases in between. Germline V gene data show CDR1 as SEHNR and CDR2 as FQNEAQ (reference sequence). CDR3 residues: CAGARGPRYEQYF. In nucleotides, the CDR3 is TGTGCCGGGGCCCGGGGGCCCCGGTACGAGCAGTACTTC.

The chain uses TRBV19 and TRBJ2-7, with D possibly TRBD1 on 6 matching bases. The CDR3 is 14 residues long. Germline V gives CDR1 LNHDA, CDR2 SQIVND (reference sequence). Trimming took 7 bases from V and 3 from J, leaving 16 bases between them. CDR3 DNA: TGTGCCAGTATCGGCGGCAGGGACAACTACGAGCAGTACTTC. Protein: CASIGGRDNYEQYF.

There are a few counts of this clonotype. This chain uses TRBV7-3 with TRBJ2-1; the match to TRBD2 covers 9 bases. In germline, CDR1 is SGHTA, CDR2 FQGTGA. Germline trimming cut 4 bases from V and 5 bases from J; bases unmatched to any gene: 3. The CDR3 extends over 14 amino acids. CDR3 in DNA: TGTGCCAGCAGCTCTAGCGGGGCCCACAATGAGCAGTTCTTC. Translation: CASSSSGAHNEQFF.

The chain has TRBV7-2 and TRBJ2-3, with 8 bases that match TRBD2. Germline trimming cut 4 bases from V and 4 bases from J; bases unmatched to any gene: 13. Germline V gene sequence: CDR1 SGHTA, CDR2 FQGNSA. The CDR3 is 17 amino acids. Here the CDR3 DNA reads TGTGCCAGCAGCTGGATCCTATCGGGAGGGCCGGCAGATACGCAGTATTTT. Translation: CASSWILSGGPADTQYF.

This clonotype turned up a few times. The chain uses TRBV27 and TRBJ2-7, with 7 bases aligning to TRBD1. CDR3 length: 13 amino acids. The germline V gene encodes CDR1 MNHEY and CDR2 SMNVEV (reference sequence). After removal of 6 bases from V and 5 bases from J, the junction contained 7 bases not matched to a gene. CDR3 in DNA: TGTGCCAGCAGGACAGGGAATCGGGACGAGCAGTACTTC. Residues: CASRTGNRDEQYF.

This clonotype has a count of ten or more. The J gene is TRBJ2-1, the V gene TRBV7-9; no firm D call. With 6 bases removed from V and 5 bases from J, the gap between germline ends came to 5 bases. The CDR3 length is 11 residues. Germline V lookup: CDR1 SEHNR, CDR2 FQNEAQ (reference sequence). CDR3 loop: CASSLNNEQFF. As DNA, the CDR3 is TGTGCCAGCAGTCTGAACAATGAGCAGTTCTTC.

This chain uses TRBV15 with TRBJ1-1; TRBD1 matches at 8 bases. In germline, CDR1 is LNHNV, CDR2 YYDKDF (reference sequence). J was trimmed by 1 base and V by 8 bases; bases with no gene match: 9. This CDR3 comprises 15 residues. The CDR3 DNA sequence: TGTGCCACCGTCACCAGGGGGCCTTCGAACACTGAAGCTTTCTTT. It translates to CATVTRGPSNTEAFF.

The rearrangement joins TRBV27 to TRBJ2-5, with TRBD1 identical over 9 bases. Per the germline V gene, CDR1 is MNHEY and CDR2 is SMNVEV (reference sequence). This CDR3 is built from 15 residues. V lost 6 bases to trimming and J lost 5 bases; unmatched junction nucleotides: 10. The CDR3 protein is CASSHRGRTGETQYF. The CDR3 nucleotides are TGTGCCAGCAGCCACAGGGGGCGGACTGGGGAGACCCAGTACTTC.

There are a few counts of this clonotype. The rearrangement uses TRBV7-9 and TRBJ2-5; perhaps D is TRBD1 or TRBD2 (5 bases each). V was clipped by 4 bases and J by 4 bases, with 22 bases between them. The CDR3 has 17 amino acids. Germline V gives CDR1 SEHNR, CDR2 FQNEAQ (reference sequence). The CDR3 is CASSSKMGPLLGETQYF. DNA for the CDR3: TGTGCCAGCAGCTCTAAAATGGGACCACTCCTTGGAGAGACCCAGTACTTC.

This clonotype came up a few times. This chain uses TRBV15 with TRBJ1-5, with D possibly TRBD1 on 5 matching bases. V was clipped by 4 bases and J by 2 bases, with 6 bases between them. The CDR3 totals 13 residues. The germline V gene has CDR1 LNHNV and CDR2 YYDKDF (reference sequence). In nucleotides, the CDR3 is TGTGCCACCAGCAAGGGACGCAATCAGCCCCAGCATTTT. As protein: CATSKGRNQPQHF.

This sequence joins TRBV6-8 and TRBJ2-7, with TRBD1 matching 9 bases. Unmatched junction bases numbered 7, after V lost 11 bases and J lost 2 bases. The CDR3 is 13 residues long. The germline V gene encodes CDR1 MNHGY and CDR2 SAAAGT. CDR3 in amino acids: CAGRTGDPYEQYF. CDR3 DNA: TGTGCCGGTCGGACAGGGGATCCCTACGAGCAGTACTTC.

This chain joins TRBV7-6 and TRBJ2-1; 9 bases map to TRBD2. Germline trimming cut 4 bases from V and 9 bases from J; bases unmatched to any gene: 10. This CDR3 is 15 amino acids long. CDR1 and CDR2 (germline): SGHVS, FNYEAQ. The DNA of the CDR3 is TGTGCCAGCAGCTCGGGACTAGCTTTGGGTGGTGAGCAGTTCTTC. Protein product: CASSSGLALGGEQFF.

This clonotype was recorded a few times. The chain employs TRBV18 and TRBJ2-3; perhaps TRBD1 as D (6 bases). This CDR3 has 16 residues. Germline CDR1 KGHSH, CDR2 LQKENI. Trimming pared 0 bases from V and 2 bases from J, leaving 12 bases between. The CDR3 here is CASSPPIQGPTDTQYF. The CDR3 nucleotides read TGTGCCAGCTCACCACCGATCCAGGGGCCCACAGATACGCAGTATTTT.

The chain has TRBV15 and TRBJ1-1; D uncertain. V lost 2 bases to trimming and J lost 1 base, with 5 bases between them. Per germline, CDR1 LNHNV and CDR2 YYDKDF (reference sequence). The CDR3 spans 13 residues. Here the CDR3 DNA reads TGTGCCACCAGCAGATTTTCGAACACTGAAGCTTTCTTT. Translation: CATSRFSNTEAFF.

This clonotype occurred a few times. CDR3 in amino acids: CASSSAHSNQPQHF. The CDR3 nucleotides are TGTGCCAGCAGCTCGGCCCATAGCAATCAGCCCCAGCATTTT. The chain recombines TRBV7-9 with TRBJ1-5; no clear D. Germline V gives CDR1 SEHNR, CDR2 FQNEAQ (reference sequence). The CDR3 contains 14 residues. V lost 4 bases, J lost 0 bases, and 7 bases lay in between.

The chain carries TRBV6-2 or TRBV6-3 and TRBJ2-2; D is possibly TRBD2 (6 bases). V lost 2 bases to trimming and J lost 6 bases, with 7 bases between them. This CDR3 spans 13 amino acids. Germline CDR1 is MNHEY and CDR2 is SVGEGT. The CDR3 sequence is CASSYGEAGELFF. CDR3 in DNA: TGTGCCAGCAGTTACGGGGAGGCCGGGGAGCTGTTTTTT.

The chain has TRBV19 and TRBJ2-7; D is unresolved. The length of the CDR3 is 14 residues. Germline-derived CDR1 and CDR2 are LNHDA and SQIVND (reference sequence). V was shortened by 3 bases and J by 2 bases, with 11 bases between the two germline ends. CDR3 coding DNA: TGTGCCAGTAGTATCGCTCCCTCCACCTACGAGCAGTACTTC. As protein: CASSIAPSTYEQYF.

This clonotype was observed at least ten times. The genes are TRBV15 and TRBJ1-6; D gene unclear. The ends were cut back, 3 bases at V and 9 bases at J, with 18 bases in the middle. Germline CDR1 and CDR2: LNHNV and YYDKDF (reference sequence). This CDR3 is built from 16 residues. The CDR3 coding sequence is TGTGCCACCAGCAGGACCGATATGGCGGGGAGTTCACCCCTCCACTTT. Its translation: CATSRTDMAGSSPLHF.

The chain links TRBV7-6 to TRBJ2-7; 9 nucleotides line up with TRBD1. V trimming: 3 bases; J trimming: 4 bases; junction bases outside the gene matches: 13. This CDR3 region has 17 residues. From germline, CDR1 is SGHVS and CDR2 FNYEAQ. In DNA, the CDR3 is TGTGCCAGCAGCTTGGGGACAGGGTCAGCGTTTGTGTACGAGCAGTACTTC. This codes for CASSLGTGSAFVYEQYF. Full variable domain (rest looked up from reference TRBV7-6 and TRBJ2-7): GAGVSQSPRYKVTKRGQDVALRCDPISGHVSLYWYRQALGQGPEFLTYFNYEAQQDKSGLPNDRFSAERPEGSISTLTIQRTEQRDSAMYRCASSLGTGSAFVYEQYFGPGTRLTVT.

This clonotype was detected only a few times. The chain carries TRBV13 and TRBJ2-1; 7 bases line up with TRBD1. The germline V gene has CDR1 PRHDT and CDR2 FYEKMQ (reference sequence). This CDR3 is built from 15 residues. The trim removed 0 bases at V and 5 bases at J, leaving 4 bases unmatched. The CDR3 DNA follows: TGTGCCAGCAGCTTAGGCAGGGGGTCCCACAATGAGCAGTTCTTC. Its protein product is CASSLGRGSHNEQFF.

This clonotype was observed a few times. The rearrangement joins TRBV7-3 to TRBJ2-5, with D tentatively TRBD2 (6 bases). V was pared by 5 bases and J by 5 bases, with 12 bases between. This CDR3 contains 13 residues. Germline assignment: CDR1 SGHTA and CDR2 FQGTGA. The CDR3 loop reads CASSLEGGETQYF. The CDR3 region has the DNA TGTGCCAGCAGCCTGGAGGGTGGGGAGACCCAGTACTTC.

This chain uses TRBV14 with TRBJ1-1, with D possibly TRBD1 on 5 matching bases. The germline V gene encodes CDR1 SGHDN and CDR2 FVKESK. Trimming took off 3 bases at V and 10 bases at J, with 15 bases between the two ends. This CDR3 is 13 amino acids long. The CDR3 loop reads CASSQIAGPLAFF. CDR3 coding DNA: TGTGCCAGCAGCCAGATCGCGGGACCTCTAGCTTTCTTT.

V and J are TRBV5-1 and TRBJ1-1, with TRBD1 matching 7 bases. The CDR3 sequence is 16 residues long. Per the germline V gene, CDR1 is SGHRS and CDR2 is YFSETQ. V trimming: 4 bases; J trimming: 0 bases; junction bases outside the gene matches: 9. CDR3 sequence reads: CASSLGVGGLNTEAFF. CDR3 nucleotide sequence: TGCGCCAGCAGCCTCGGGGTAGGGGGCCTGAACACTGAAGCTTTCTTT.